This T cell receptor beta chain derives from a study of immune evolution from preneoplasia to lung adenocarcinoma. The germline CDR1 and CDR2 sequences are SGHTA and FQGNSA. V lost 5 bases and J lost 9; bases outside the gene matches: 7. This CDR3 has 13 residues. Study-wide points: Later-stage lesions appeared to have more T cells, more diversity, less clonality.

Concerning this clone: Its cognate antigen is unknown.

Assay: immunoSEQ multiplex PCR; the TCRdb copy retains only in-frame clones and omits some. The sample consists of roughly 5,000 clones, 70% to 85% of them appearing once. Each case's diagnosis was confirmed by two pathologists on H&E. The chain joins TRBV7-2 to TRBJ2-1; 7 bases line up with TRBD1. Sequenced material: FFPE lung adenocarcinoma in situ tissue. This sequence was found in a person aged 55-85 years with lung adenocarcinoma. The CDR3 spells CASSAPTGSEQFF. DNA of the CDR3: TGTGCCAGCAGCGCTCCGACAGGGAGTGAGCAGTTCTTC.